What follows are 26 T cell receptor beta chains derived from one specimen sequenced in a study of memory CD4+ T cells and cytomegalovirus serostatus. Single viable CD3+CD4+CD8-CD45RO+ cells were sorted as the memory CD4+ T cells. TCRdb's copy holds only in-frame clones and misses some; the assay was immunoSEQ multiplex PCR. The sample holds 50,000 to 65,000 clones, 80% to 85% seen once. What was sequenced was memory CD4+ T cells from blood. Receptor source: an adult in good health and CMV-seropositive.

This clone appeared a few times. V is TRBV6-5 and J is TRBJ2-5; 8 positions agree with TRBD2. V was pared by 4 bases and J by 2 bases, with 6 bases of the junction left unmatched. CDR3 length equals 15 residues. In germline, CDR1 is MNHEY, CDR2 SVGAGI. CDR3 coding DNA: TGTGCCAGCAGTTCCCCGCGGGGGGCTCAAGAGACCCAGTACTTC. Residues: CASSSPRGAQETQYF.

The gene calls are TRBV2 and TRBJ2-7; 7 positions agree with TRBD2. This CDR3 is built from 12 residues. The V and J ends lost 6 bases and 2 bases, in that order; junction bases with no gene match: 1. Germline V CDR1 and CDR2: SNHLY, FYNNEI. CDR3 sequence: CASRGGAYEQYF. DNA of the CDR3: TGTGCCAGCAGGGGGGGGGCCTACGAGCAGTACTTC.

The CDR3 bases are TGTGCCAGCAGCTTGGACAGGGGAAGCTTGTTTTATAATTCACCCCTCCACTTT. This encodes CASSLDRGSLFYNSPLHF. The chain employs TRBV7-2 and TRBJ1-6; 9 positions match TRBD1. V dropped 3 bases and J dropped 4; count of bases not matched to a gene: 10. This CDR3 is built from 18 residues. Germline V gives CDR1 SGHTA, CDR2 FQGNSA.

The chain couples TRBV5-1 to TRBJ1-1; TRBD1 aligns across 7 bases. The junction had 10 bases not matched to a gene; V was cut back by 2 bases and J by 6 bases. This CDR3 comprises 15 residues. Germline loops: CDR1 SGHRS, CDR2 YFSETQ. CDR3 region: CASSFTLQGIAEAFF. The CDR3 nucleotides are TGCGCCAGCAGCTTTACCCTACAGGGGATCGCTGAAGCTTTCTTT.

This clone was observed a single time. The rearrangement links TRBV6-1 to TRBJ1-2; 9 nucleotides line up with TRBD1. The germline CDR1 and CDR2 sequences are MNHNS and SASEGT. CDR3 length: 14 amino acids. Trimming at V came to 6 bases and at J to 4 bases, leaving 6 bases not matched to a gene. The CDR3 reads CASRGTGFPYGYTF. In nucleotides, the CDR3 is TGTGCCAGCAGGGGGACAGGGTTCCCCTATGGCTACACCTTC.

V gene TRBV27 combines with J gene TRBJ1-2; D unresolved. The CDR3 spans 14 residues. V was clipped by 5 bases and J by 6 bases, with 16 bases between them. Germline CDR1 reads MNHEY; CDR2 reads SMNVEV (reference sequence). CDR3 in amino acids: CASSPSGRPHGYTF. DNA of the CDR3: TGTGCCAGCAGTCCCTCAGGCAGACCCCATGGCTACACCTTC.

The chain links TRBV5-1 to TRBJ2-3; D is perhaps TRBD1 (5 bases). V dropped 4 bases and J dropped 1 base, with 13 bases sitting between them. There are 15 residues in the CDR3. In germline, CDR1 is SGHRS, CDR2 YFSETQ. CDR3 nucleotide sequence: TGCGCCAGCAGCATCAGGGAACTCCGCACAGATACGCAGTATTTT. Encoded protein: CASSIRELRTDTQYF.

The rearrangement links TRBV2 to TRBJ2-2, with 9 bases matching TRBD2. V lost 1 base and J lost 6; bases outside the gene matches: 12. Per the germline V gene, CDR1 is SNHLY and CDR2 is FYNNEI. The CDR3 runs to 18 residues. The CDR3 is CASSEGTSVGSFAGELFF. In nucleotides, the CDR3 is TGTGCCAGCAGTGAAGGGACTAGCGTCGGTAGTTTTGCCGGGGAGCTGTTTTTT. The full variable domain, rest sourced from reference TRBV2 and TRBJ2-2, is EPEVTQTPSHQVTQMGQEVILRCVPISNHLYFYWYRQILGQKVEFLVSFYNNEISEKSEIFDDQFSVERPDGSNFTLKIRSTKLEDSAMYFCASSEGTSVGSFAGELFFGEGSRLTVL.

The CDR3 protein is CASSLGVSSYEQYF. In nucleotides, the CDR3 is TGCGCCAGCAGCTTGGGTGTCAGCTCCTACGAGCAGTACTTC. This chain uses TRBV5-1 with TRBJ2-7; D not resolved. The CDR3 totals 14 residues. The ends were cut back, 0 bases at V and 0 bases at J, with 7 bases in the middle. Germline CDR1 reads SGHRS; CDR2 reads YFSETQ.

V is TRBV5-1 and J is TRBJ1-2; unclear D gene. Per the germline V gene, CDR1 is SGHRS and CDR2 is YFSETQ. This CDR3 has 14 residues. V was cut by 0 bases and J by 3 bases, with 9 bases left in between. DNA for the CDR3: TGCGCCAGCAGCTTGGCCGTCGGGGACTATGGCTACACCTTC. This encodes CASSLAVGDYGYTF.

This chain joins TRBV2 and TRBJ1-5, with D possibly TRBD1 on 5 matching bases. The germline V gene encodes CDR1 SNHLY and CDR2 FYNNEI. The CDR3 has 14 amino acids. Trimming stripped 6 bases from V and 6 bases from J, with 15 bases between. The CDR3 here is CASRTGRVGQPQHF. The DNA of the CDR3 is TGTGCCAGCAGAACGGGCAGGGTGGGTCAGCCCCAGCATTTT.

The chain employs TRBV25-1 and TRBJ1-2; D ambiguous. V was shortened by 4 bases and J by 1 base, with 4 bases between the two germline ends. Germline V gene lookup returns CDR1 MGHDK and CDR2 SYGVNS. CDR3 length: 12 amino acids. CDR3 protein: CASSGLNYGYTF. The CDR3 DNA sequence: TGTGCCAGCAGTGGACTTAACTATGGCTACACCTTC.

This clone is medium-sized by share. This chain joins TRBV7-2 and TRBJ1-5; 7 bases are a match to TRBD1. With V trimmed by 5 bases and J by 2 bases, 3 bases remained unmatched. CDR3 length: 14 amino acids. Germline CDR1 reads SGHTA; CDR2 reads FQGNSA. CDR3 residues: CASSPTGGNQPQHF. Here the CDR3 DNA reads TGTGCCAGCAGCCCCACAGGGGGCAATCAGCCCCAGCATTTT.

The V gene is TRBV19, the J gene TRBJ1-2; 7 bases align to TRBD1. After removal of 6 bases from V and 2 bases from J, the junction contained 6 bases not matched to a gene. Germline CDR1 and CDR2: LNHDA and SQIVND (reference sequence). This CDR3 contains 14 residues. The CDR3 DNA follows: TGTGCCAGTAGGCGACAGGGTTCAAACTATGGCTACACCTTC. It codes for CASRRQGSNYGYTF.

The chain joins TRBV7-9 to TRBJ1-6; the D is unclear. The CDR3 consists of 13 residues. Trimming left V 4 bases short and J 7 bases short, with 8 bases between. Looked up from germline, CDR1 is SEHNR and CDR2 is FQNEAQ (reference sequence). The DNA for the CDR3 is TGTGCCAGCAGCTCGATACAGAATTCACCCCTCCACTTT. Its protein product is CASSSIQNSPLHF.

V usage is TRBV6-1 and J usage is TRBJ1-2; 8 nucleotides line up with TRBD1. J gave up 3 bases and V 5 bases, and 8 bases lay outside the gene matches. CDR1 is MNHNS and CDR2 is SASEGT in the germline V gene. This CDR3 has 15 amino acids. As DNA, the CDR3 is TGTGCCAGCAGTAAAGACAGGGGAGGGGACTATGGCTACACCTTC. This codes for CASSKDRGGDYGYTF.

This sequence joins TRBV5-6 and TRBJ2-7, with unresolved D. The CDR3 contains 12 residues. Between the trimmed V and J ends, which lost 0 bases and 7 bases, there was a span of 8 bases. Germline V gene data show CDR1 as SGHDT and CDR2 as YYEEEE. CDR3 loop: CASSLVNQEQYF. In DNA form, the CDR3 reads TGTGCCAGCAGCTTGGTTAACCAGGAGCAGTACTTC.

The chain has TRBV6-6 and TRBJ1-6; 7 positions agree with TRBD1. The CDR3 runs 15 residues. Germline V gives CDR1 MNHNY, CDR2 SVGAGI (reference sequence). V was pared by 4 bases and J by 5 bases, with 5 bases of the junction left unmatched. The CDR3 DNA follows: TGTGCCAGCAGTTTGATGACAGGGAATAATTCACCCCTCCACTTT. It translates to CASSLMTGNNSPLHF.

The chain joins TRBV5-1 to TRBJ2-1; D gene uncertain. Germline V CDR1 and CDR2: SGHRS, YFSETQ. The CDR3 is 14 amino acids. The V end lost 0 bases, the J end lost 7 bases, and 11 bases lay between the germline ends. The CDR3 loop is CASSLGRLENEQFF. Written as DNA, the CDR3 is TGCGCCAGCAGCTTGGGCAGGCTGGAGAATGAGCAGTTCTTC.

V and J are TRBV19 and TRBJ2-6; 7 positions match TRBD1. This CDR3 has 16 amino acids. Per germline, CDR1 LNHDA and CDR2 SQIVND (reference sequence). With V trimmed by 5 bases and J by 1 base, 5 bases remained unmatched. CDR3 protein: CASSDHRGSGANVLTF. CDR3 DNA: TGTGCCAGTAGTGATCACAGGGGTTCTGGGGCCAACGTCCTGACTTTC.

This chain joins TRBV5-1 and TRBJ2-2; weak D call: TRBD1 (5 bases). The CDR3 is made up of 14 amino acids. V lost 2 bases, J lost 6 bases, and 11 bases lay in between. Germline loops: CDR1 SGHRS, CDR2 YFSETQ. The CDR3 DNA follows: TGCGCCAGCAGCTTTGCAGGGTATCCCGGGGAGCTGTTTTTT. Its translation is CASSFAGYPGELFF. Looking up the rest from reference TRBV5-1 and TRBJ2-2 gives the full variable domain: KAGVTQTPRYLIKTRGQQVTLSCSPISGHRSVSWYQQTPGQGLQFLFEYFSETQRNKGNFPGRFSGRQFSNSRSEMNVSTLELGDSALYLCASSFAGYPGELFFGEGSRLTVL.

The chain employs TRBV5-4 and TRBJ2-7; a possible D gene is TRBD1 (6 bases). With 7 bases removed from V and 1 base from J, the gap between germline ends came to 18 bases. The CDR3 sequence is 15 residues long. Germline values: CDR1 SGHNT, CDR2 YYREEE (reference sequence). The DNA of the CDR3 is TGTGCCAGCGGACGGACAGCCCCCGGATCCTACGAGCAGTACTTC. Protein product: CASGRTAPGSYEQYF.

The chain combines TRBV5-1 with TRBJ2-7; D gene ambiguous. Germline CDR1 SGHRS, CDR2 YFSETQ. Trimming removed 4 bases from V and 6 bases from J, with 11 bases in between. The CDR3 spans 12 residues. The DNA of the CDR3 is TGCGCCAGCAGCCTCCCTTCGGCCGAGCAGTACTTC. Protein: CASSLPSAEQYF.

The V call is TRBV2, the J call TRBJ1-5; 7 bases are a match to TRBD1. The CDR3 runs to 16 residues. With 6 bases clipped from V and 2 bases from J, the junction kept 10 bases outside the gene matches. Germline V gives CDR1 SNHLY, CDR2 FYNNEI. The CDR3 is CASRPHRGRGNQPQHF. CDR3 in DNA: TGTGCCAGCAGGCCTCACAGGGGCAGGGGCAATCAGCCCCAGCATTTT.

The rearrangement links TRBV2 to TRBJ2-7; TRBD1 or TRBD2 may be the D gene (5 bases each). The length of the CDR3 is 12 residues. The germline CDR1 and CDR2 sequences are SNHLY and FYNNEI. Trimming stripped 6 bases from V and 6 bases from J, with 12 bases between. In nucleotides, the CDR3 is TGTGCCAGCAGAGAGCCAGGGACCGAGCAGTACTTC. Amino acid sequence: CASREPGTEQYF.

The chain recombines TRBV5-8 with TRBJ2-7, with D unclear. The germline V and J ends were trimmed by 0 bases and 3 bases, with 16 bases remaining between them. The CDR3 spans 16 residues. Germline V gene data show CDR1 as SGHTS and CDR2 as YDEGEE. The CDR3, as DNA: TGTGCCAGCAGCTTGGTCGGTTCAGGCAACTACTACGAGCAGTACTTC. It is translated as CASSLVGSGNYYEQYF.